These T cell receptor beta chains were read from a single sample in a study of blood T cell repertoires in COVID-19. TCRdb's copy holds only in-frame clones and misses some; the assay was immunoSEQ multiplex PCR. This repertoire shows hundreds of thousands of clones, roughly 85% found once; its top ten account for approximately 1.4%. What was sequenced was peripheral blood. These receptor sequences come from a woman between 25 and 40 years old with active or convalescent COVID-19. Each CDR3 is given with its conserved first and last residue. The order of the fields is clone size, D gene, V gene, J gene, CDR3 DNA, CDR3 protein. A D gene is named only where the DNA matches it firmly. Size tells how often a clone was seen (once, few, many) or the class of an expanded clone, and some rows leave it out.

clone size: .
D gene: TRBD1
V gene: TRBV30
J gene: TRBJ1-2
CDR3 DNA: TGTGCCTGGAGTGCGGACAGGGGGCTCGACTACACCTTC
CDR3 protein: CAWSADRGLDYTF

clone size: once
D gene: .
V gene: TRBV7-8
J gene: TRBJ2-1
CDR3 DNA: TGTGCCAGCAGCGACTACGGCGCTAATGAGCAGTTCTTC
CDR3 protein: CASSDYGANEQFF

clone size: .
D gene: .
V gene: TRBV27
J gene: TRBJ2-2
CDR3 DNA: TGTGCCAGCACCCTATCTTCAGGGTACCACGGGGAGCTGTTTTTT
CDR3 protein: CASTLSSGYHGELFF

clone size: .
D gene: .
V gene: TRBV9
J gene: TRBJ1-5
CDR3 DNA: TGTGCCAGCAGCCCAGAAGGGGTGGGGCCCCAGCATTTT
CDR3 protein: CASSPEGVGPQHF

clone size: few
D gene: .
V gene: TRBV11-2
J gene: TRBJ1-1
CDR3 DNA: TGTGCCAGCAGCGCGGACAGGAACACTGAAGCTTTCTTT
CDR3 protein: CASSADRNTEAFF

clone size: .
D gene: TRBD1
V gene: TRBV19
J gene: TRBJ1-5
CDR3 DNA: TGTGCCAGTAGTCGTACAGGGGATAGCAATCAGCCCCAGCATTTT
CDR3 protein: CASSRTGDSNQPQHF

clone size: .
D gene: .
V gene: TRBV7-2
J gene: TRBJ2-3
CDR3 DNA: TGTGCCAGCAGCTCGCAGGGTCGTGGTACAGATACGCAGTATTTT
CDR3 protein: CASSSQGRGTDTQYF

clone size: few
D gene: .
V gene: TRBV7-9
J gene: TRBJ2-5
CDR3 DNA: TGTGCCAGCAGCTTCTCAGGGGAAGAGACCCAGTACTTC
CDR3 protein: CASSFSGEETQYF

clone size: .
D gene: .
V gene: TRBV5-1
J gene: TRBJ2-6
CDR3 DNA: TGCGCCAGCAGAGGATTCTCAGGGGCTAGCTCTGGGGCCAACGTCCTGACTTTC
CDR3 protein: CASRGFSGASSGANVLTF

clone size: .
D gene: TRBD1
V gene: TRBV3-1/TRBV3-2
J gene: TRBJ1-5
CDR3 DNA: TGTGCCAGCAGCCAAGCTCCAGGGGGTGGCAATCAGCCCCAGCATTTT
CDR3 protein: CASSQAPGGGNQPQHF

clone size: .
D gene: TRBD1
V gene: TRBV7-2
J gene: TRBJ1-5
CDR3 DNA: TGTGCCAGCAGCTTCCCGACAGGGAATCAGCCCCAGCATTTT
CDR3 protein: CASSFPTGNQPQHF

clone size: .
D gene: .
V gene: TRBV30
J gene: TRBJ1-3
CDR3 DNA: TGTGCCTGGAGTAAGGGGCTCCCTGGAAACACCATATATTTT
CDR3 protein: CAWSKGLPGNTIYF

clone size: .
D gene: .
V gene: TRBV4-1
J gene: TRBJ1-5
CDR3 DNA: TGCGCCAGCAGCCAACAGGGAGGCGATCAGCCCCAGCATTTT
CDR3 protein: CASSQQGGDQPQHF

clone size: .
D gene: TRBD1
V gene: TRBV19
J gene: TRBJ2-7
CDR3 DNA: TGTGCCAGTAGCCGAGGACAGGGGATTAACGAGCAGTACTTC
CDR3 protein: CASSRGQGINEQYF

clone size: .
D gene: .
V gene: TRBV19
J gene: TRBJ1-1
CDR3 DNA: TGTGCCAGTTTCCCCAGGACAGAGTCCATGAACACTGAAGCTTTCTTT
CDR3 protein: CASFPRTESMNTEAFF

clone size: .
D gene: TRBD2
V gene: TRBV4-1
J gene: TRBJ2-1
CDR3 DNA: TGCGCCAGCAGCCACAAGCGGGGGGTGCCCTACAATGAGCAGTTCTTC
CDR3 protein: CASSHKRGVPYNEQFF

clone size: .
D gene: .
V gene: TRBV5-1
J gene: TRBJ2-6
CDR3 DNA: TGCGCCAGCAGTGTGGGCGCAGCTTCTGGGGCCAACGTCCTGACTTTC
CDR3 protein: CASSVGAASGANVLTF

clone size: .
D gene: .
V gene: TRBV5-6
J gene: TRBJ2-7
CDR3 DNA: TGTGCCAGCAGTAATCTCGGCGCCGTTTTGCAGGTCGAGCAGTACTTC
CDR3 protein: CASSNLGAVLQVEQYF

clone size: .
D gene: TRBD1
V gene: TRBV6-5
J gene: TRBJ2-7
CDR3 DNA: TGTGCCAGCAGTCCTCGGACAGGGAAGGCCGAGCAGTACTTC
CDR3 protein: CASSPRTGKAEQYF

clone size: .
D gene: .
V gene: TRBV29-1
J gene: TRBJ1-1
CDR3 DNA: TGCAGCGTTGAAGTCCACAACAGGGATTGGGAAGCTTTCTTT
CDR3 protein: CSVEVHNRDWEAFF

clone size: once
D gene: .
V gene: TRBV7-8
J gene: TRBJ2-1
CDR3 DNA: TGTGCCAGCAGCTTTAAGGGGAACAATGAGCAGTTCTTC
CDR3 protein: CASSFKGNNEQFF

clone size: .
D gene: .
V gene: TRBV5-1
J gene: TRBJ1-1
CDR3 DNA: TGCGCCAGCAGCTTTGAGGGGAACACTGAAGCTTTCTTT
CDR3 protein: CASSFEGNTEAFF

clone size: .
D gene: .
V gene: TRBV5-6
J gene: TRBJ1-2
CDR3 DNA: TGTGCCAGCAGCTTGGCAGGTGGCTGGAACTATGGCTACACCTTC
CDR3 protein: CASSLAGGWNYGYTF

clone size: .
D gene: TRBD2
V gene: TRBV3-1/TRBV3-2
J gene: TRBJ2-7
CDR3 DNA: TGTGCCAGCAGCCAAGGCCTAGCGGGAGGAACCAACGAGCAGTACTTC
CDR3 protein: CASSQGLAGGTNEQYF

clone size: .
D gene: .
V gene: TRBV9
J gene: TRBJ1-2
CDR3 DNA: TGTGCCAGCAGCGTCGGACACTTTGTCCAGGAGGGCTACACCTTC
CDR3 protein: CASSVGHFVQEGYTF

clone size: .
D gene: TRBD1
V gene: TRBV5-5
J gene: TRBJ2-7
CDR3 DNA: TGTGCCAGCAGCTTGGGTCCGGGGACAGGCTCCTACGAGCAGTACTTC
CDR3 protein: CASSLGPGTGSYEQYF

clone size: .
D gene: .
V gene: TRBV4-1
J gene: TRBJ1-2
CDR3 DNA: TGCGCCAGCAGCCAAGATTGGGACATCCGCTATGGCTACACCTTC
CDR3 protein: CASSQDWDIRYGYTF

clone size: .
D gene: TRBD1
V gene: TRBV6-6
J gene: TRBJ1-2
CDR3 DNA: TGTGCCAGCAGTATCACAGGGGAAGTCTATGGCTACACCTTC
CDR3 protein: CASSITGEVYGYTF

clone size: .
D gene: .
V gene: TRBV7-6
J gene: TRBJ1-3
CDR3 DNA: TGTGCCAGCAGCCCACAGGGATTATCTCCAGGAAACACCATATATTTT
CDR3 protein: CASSPQGLSPGNTIYF

clone size: .
D gene: TRBD2
V gene: TRBV2
J gene: TRBJ2-1
CDR3 DNA: TGTGCCAGCAGTGAAGTAGCGGGAGGATTCAATGAGCAGTTCTTC
CDR3 protein: CASSEVAGGFNEQFF

clone size: .
D gene: .
V gene: TRBV9
J gene: TRBJ1-1
CDR3 DNA: TGTGCCAGCAGCGCCAGACACGAAAACACTGAAGCTTTCTTT
CDR3 protein: CASSARHENTEAFF

clone size: .
D gene: TRBD2
V gene: TRBV5-4
J gene: TRBJ2-3
CDR3 DNA: TGTGCCAGCAGCCCACACGGGACTAGCTATAGGAGCACAGATACGCAGTATTTT
CDR3 protein: CASSPHGTSYRSTDTQYF

clone size: .
D gene: .
V gene: TRBV4-1
J gene: TRBJ2-3
CDR3 DNA: TGCGCCAGCAGCCAAGCTCCTGGGACTTACCCTAGCACAGATACGCAGTATTTT
CDR3 protein: CASSQAPGTYPSTDTQYF

clone size: .
D gene: TRBD1
V gene: TRBV19
J gene: TRBJ2-7
CDR3 DNA: TGTGCCAGTAGTCAGTACAGGGGGCATGGCGAGCAGTACTTC
CDR3 protein: CASSQYRGHGEQYF

clone size: .
D gene: .
V gene: TRBV11-2
J gene: TRBJ1-3
CDR3 DNA: TGTGCCAGCAGCTTTCGTGGAACGGGGAGCTCTGGAAACACCATATATTTT
CDR3 protein: CASSFRGTGSSGNTIYF

clone size: .
D gene: .
V gene: TRBV3-1/TRBV3-2
J gene: TRBJ1-1
CDR3 DNA: TGTGCCAGCAGCCAAGATCGGGGGGGGCCGGCTGAAGCTTTCTTT
CDR3 protein: CASSQDRGGPAEAFF

clone size: .
D gene: TRBD2
V gene: TRBV5-4
J gene: TRBJ2-2
CDR3 DNA: TGTGCCAGCAGCTTAATAGCGGGGGTCAACACCGGGGAGCTGTTTTTT
CDR3 protein: CASSLIAGVNTGELFF

clone size: .
D gene: TRBD1
V gene: TRBV6-6
J gene: TRBJ2-1
CDR3 DNA: TGTGCCAGCAGTTACCCCGGACAGGGTAAACACAATGAGCAGTTCTTC
CDR3 protein: CASSYPGQGKHNEQFF

clone size: once
D gene: .
V gene: TRBV19
J gene: TRBJ2-2
CDR3 DNA: TGTGCCAGTAGTACCAGAACACCGAACACCGGGGAGCTGTTTTTT
CDR3 protein: CASSTRTPNTGELFF

clone size: .
D gene: TRBD2
V gene: TRBV19
J gene: TRBJ2-5
CDR3 DNA: TGTGCCAGTAGTATCCCAAGGGGGACTAGCGGAGTCGGGCAAGAGACCCAGTACTTC
CDR3 protein: CASSIPRGTSGVGQETQYF

clone size: few
D gene: TRBD2
V gene: TRBV19
J gene: TRBJ2-1
CDR3 DNA: TGTGCCAGTACTCAGCGGAGCGGGGCCTTTTACAATGAGCAGTTCTTC
CDR3 protein: CASTQRSGAFYNEQFF

clone size: .
D gene: .
V gene: TRBV5-1
J gene: TRBJ2-7
CDR3 DNA: TGCGCCAGCAGCACGACAGCTTACGAGCAGTACTTC
CDR3 protein: CASSTTAYEQYF

clone size: once
D gene: .
V gene: TRBV12-5
J gene: TRBJ2-7
CDR3 DNA: TGTGCTAGTGGTTTGGTACTTCGAAACCAGGGCGACGAGCAGTACTTC
CDR3 protein: CASGLVLRNQGDEQYF

clone size: .
D gene: TRBD1
V gene: TRBV4-1
J gene: TRBJ1-2
CDR3 DNA: TGCGCCAGCAGCCCTGTACAGGGGGACTATGGCTACACCTTC
CDR3 protein: CASSPVQGDYGYTF

clone size: .
D gene: TRBD1
V gene: TRBV7-2
J gene: TRBJ2-1
CDR3 DNA: TGTGCCAGCAGCTTAGTGGGACAGGGGGTTCGGGAGCAGTTCTTC
CDR3 protein: CASSLVGQGVREQFF